The present T cell receptor beta chain was sequenced within a study of T cell responses to AZD1222 COVID-19 vaccine. Study results and limitations: Repertoires were sampled only after the peak T cell response. Mapped onto spike, vaccine-associated CD4 TCRs spanned it and were dominant at 160-218 and 743-854. Among the donors, most were white British and more were female, and clonal diversity was possibly underestimated.

The CDR3 length is 16 residues. Looked up from germline, CDR1 is SGHNT and CDR2 is YYREEE (reference sequence). The V end was cut by 3 bases, the J end by 8 bases, with 20 bases between. As for this clone: Its antigen is currently unknown.

Repertoires were generated with immunoSEQ multiplex PCR, while TCRdb's copy carries only in-frame clones and drops some. This sample yields some 150,000 clones, of which 92% are seen a single time; 2.5% to 3.5% belongs to the top ten. The genes are TRBV5-4 and TRBJ1-4; unclear D gene. The clonotype originates from an adult who received the AZD1222 COVID-19 vaccine. The specimen was peripheral blood, collected 28 days after the second AZD1222 dose. The CDR3 DNA sequence: TGTGCCAGCAGCTCCGTCCCCGGCAGGAATAGGGAAAAACTGTTTTTT. This gives the protein CASSSVPGRNREKLFF.